The 3 T cell receptor beta chains presented below share a single source sample, sequenced in a study of cytomegalovirus exposure and HLA in healthy donors (dated 2017 in TCRdb). Library preparation used the immunoSEQ multiplex PCR assay. The multiplex PCR relied on a mix of 60 forward primers for TCR Vbeta segments and 13 reverse primers for TCR Jbeta segments. Held by TCRdb, this immuneACCESS table contains in-frame sequences only and omits some clones. Under half of the omission traces to an unresolved V gene where checked; the cause of the rest is unknown. The sample has fewer than 150,000 clones on record, nearly 80% of them singletons. Of the sample, approximately 2% falls within the top ten clones. Specimen: PBMCs. These receptors were obtained from a man aged 25 to 40 in good health and CMV-seronegative.

The V gene is TRBV10-3, the J gene TRBJ2-2, with 9 bases that match TRBD2. With V trimmed by 2 bases and J by 13 bases, 8 bases remained unmatched. The CDR3 covers 14 residues. The germline V gene has CDR1 ENHRY and CDR2 SYGVKD. This CDR3 is CAISEAGGGGGLFF. In DNA, the CDR3 is TGTGCCATCAGTGAGGCGGGAGGGGGGGGTGGGCTGTTTTTT.

DNA of the CDR3: TGTGCCAGCTCACCACAGCTAGCTAGACGGGGAAACACTGAAGCTTTCTTT. It is translated as CASSPQLARRGNTEAFF. This chain uses TRBV18 with TRBJ1-1, with D unclear. The V and J ends lost 1 base and 2 bases respectively, with 17 bases between them. The CDR3 is 17 amino acids. Germline V gene data show CDR1 as KGHSH and CDR2 as LQKENI. The whole variable domain, filled in from reference TRBV18 and TRBJ1-1, reads NAGVMQNPRHLVRRRGQEARLRCSPMKGHSHVYWYRQLPEEGLKFMVYLQKENIIDESGMPKERFSAEFPKEGPSILRIQQVVRGDSAAYFCASSPQLARRGNTEAFFGQGTRLTVV.

V and J are TRBV28 and TRBJ1-5; D is possibly TRBD1 (5 bases). V shed 7 bases and J shed 0 bases, with 16 bases lying between them. Germline V lookup: CDR1 MDHEN, CDR2 SYDVKM. This CDR3 comprises 16 residues. CDR3 bases: TGTGCCAGCATTAACTGGGAGGGGTATAGCAATCAGCCCCAGCATTTT. Translated, it gives CASINWEGYSNQPQHF.